The entry that follows covers one T cell receptor (beta chain) sequence. The CDR3 covers 12 residues. V lost 0 bases to trimming and J lost 6 bases, with 5 bases between them. Germline V CDR1 and CDR2: SQVTM, ANQGSEA. Assay: immunoSEQ multiplex PCR; the TCRdb copy retains only in-frame clones and omits some. This table holds 80,000 to 95,000 clones, 94% found once. This entry comes from a study of technical replicates of blood from a few donors. The specimen was T cells isolated from PBMCs. V gene TRBV29-1 combines with J gene TRBJ2-2, with D uncertain. The receptor was isolated from a human donor in good health. CDR3 DNA: TGCAGCGTTGAAGAGAGCCCCGGGGAGCTGTTTTTT. Amino acids: CSVEESPGELFF.